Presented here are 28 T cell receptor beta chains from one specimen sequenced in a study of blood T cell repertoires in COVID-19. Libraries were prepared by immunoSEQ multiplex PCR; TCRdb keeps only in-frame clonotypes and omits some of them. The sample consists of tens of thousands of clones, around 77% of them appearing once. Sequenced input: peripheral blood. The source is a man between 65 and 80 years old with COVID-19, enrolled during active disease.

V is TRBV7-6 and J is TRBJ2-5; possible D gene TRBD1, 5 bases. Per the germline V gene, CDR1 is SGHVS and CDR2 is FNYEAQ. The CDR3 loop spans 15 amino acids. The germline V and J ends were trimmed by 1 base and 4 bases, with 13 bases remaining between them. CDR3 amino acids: CASSLEGRVGETQYF. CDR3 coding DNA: TGTGCCAGCAGCTTAGAGGGCAGGGTGGGAGAGACCCAGTACTTC.

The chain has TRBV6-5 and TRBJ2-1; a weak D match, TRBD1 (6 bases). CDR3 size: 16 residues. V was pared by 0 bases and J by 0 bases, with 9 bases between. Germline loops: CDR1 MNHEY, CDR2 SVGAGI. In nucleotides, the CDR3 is TGTGCCAGCAGTTACTCGGGACAAAGCTCCTACAATGAGCAGTTCTTC. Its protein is CASSYSGQSSYNEQFF.

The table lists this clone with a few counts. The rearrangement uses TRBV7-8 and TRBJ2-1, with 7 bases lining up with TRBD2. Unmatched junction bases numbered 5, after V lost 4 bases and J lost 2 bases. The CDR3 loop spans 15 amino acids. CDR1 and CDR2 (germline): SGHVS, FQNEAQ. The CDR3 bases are TGTGCCAGCAGCTGGGGACTACCCACCTACAATGAGCAGTTCTTC. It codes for CASSWGLPTYNEQFF.

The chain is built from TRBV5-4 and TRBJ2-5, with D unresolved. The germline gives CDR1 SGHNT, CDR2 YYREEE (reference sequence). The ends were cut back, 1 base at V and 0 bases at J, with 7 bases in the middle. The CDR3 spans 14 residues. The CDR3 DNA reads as TGTGCCAGCAGCTTGCCTGAGTACCAAGAGACCCAGTACTTC. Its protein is CASSLPEYQETQYF.

The CDR3 sequence: CASSLRQSTDTQYF. CDR3 DNA sequence: TGCGCCAGCAGCTTACGACAGAGCACAGATACGCAGTATTTT. V is TRBV5-1 and J is TRBJ2-3, with D perhaps TRBD1 (5 bases). Germline lookup yields CDR1 SGHRS and CDR2 YFSETQ. The CDR3 contains 14 residues. Trimming shortened V by 2 bases and J by 0 bases, and 7 bases separated the two germline ends.

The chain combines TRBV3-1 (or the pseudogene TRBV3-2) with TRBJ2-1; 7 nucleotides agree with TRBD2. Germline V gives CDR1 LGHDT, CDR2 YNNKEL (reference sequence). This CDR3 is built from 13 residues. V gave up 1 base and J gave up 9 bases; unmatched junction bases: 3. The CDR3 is CASSQGRGGEQFF. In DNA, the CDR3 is TGTGCCAGCAGCCAAGGCCGCGGGGGTGAGCAGTTCTTC.

Here the CDR3 reads CAISETGGIYGYTF. The CDR3 DNA reads TGTGCCATCAGTGAGACAGGGGGCATCTATGGCTACACCTTC. The rearrangement joins TRBV10-3 to TRBJ1-2; 9 bases match TRBD1. Unmatched junction bases numbered 2, after V lost 2 bases and J lost 4 bases. The CDR3 extends over 14 amino acids. CDR1 is ENHRY and CDR2 is SYGVKD in the germline V gene.

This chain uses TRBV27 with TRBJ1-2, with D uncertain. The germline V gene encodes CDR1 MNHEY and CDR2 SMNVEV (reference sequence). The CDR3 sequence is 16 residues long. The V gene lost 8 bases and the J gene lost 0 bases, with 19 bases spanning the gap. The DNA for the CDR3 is TGTGCCAGCTCCCCAGGTCGAGGGAACCCTAACTATGGCTACACCTTC. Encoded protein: CASSPGRGNPNYGYTF.

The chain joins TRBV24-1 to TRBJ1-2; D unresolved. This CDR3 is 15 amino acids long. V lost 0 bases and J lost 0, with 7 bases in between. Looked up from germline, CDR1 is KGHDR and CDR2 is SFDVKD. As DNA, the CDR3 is TGTGCCACCAGTGATTTGGACGGGACTAACTATGGCTACACCTTC. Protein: CATSDLDGTNYGYTF.

CDR3 sequence: CASSLDSPNEKLFF. CDR3 coding DNA: TGCGCCAGCAGCTTGGACAGTCCGAATGAAAAACTGTTTTTT. J is TRBJ1-4 and V is TRBV5-1, with unresolved D. Germline CDR1 reads SGHRS; CDR2 reads YFSETQ. There are 14 residues in the CDR3. Trimming shortened V by 0 bases and J by 5 bases, and 8 bases separated the two germline ends.

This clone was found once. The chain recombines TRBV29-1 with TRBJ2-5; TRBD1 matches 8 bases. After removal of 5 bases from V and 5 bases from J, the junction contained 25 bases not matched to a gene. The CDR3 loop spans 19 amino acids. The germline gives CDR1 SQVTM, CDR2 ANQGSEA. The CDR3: CSVRTGKGQFSLSLETQYF. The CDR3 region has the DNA TGCAGCGTTAGGACAGGGAAAGGACAGTTTTCCCTCTCACTCGAGACCCAGTACTTC.

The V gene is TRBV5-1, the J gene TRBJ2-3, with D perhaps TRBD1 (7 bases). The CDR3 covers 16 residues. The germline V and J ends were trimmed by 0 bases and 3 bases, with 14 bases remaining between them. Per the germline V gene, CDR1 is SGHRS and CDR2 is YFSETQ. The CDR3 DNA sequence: TGCGCCAGCAGCTTGGGCAGGGGGGCGACAACAGATACGCAGTATTTT. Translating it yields CASSLGRGATTDTQYF.

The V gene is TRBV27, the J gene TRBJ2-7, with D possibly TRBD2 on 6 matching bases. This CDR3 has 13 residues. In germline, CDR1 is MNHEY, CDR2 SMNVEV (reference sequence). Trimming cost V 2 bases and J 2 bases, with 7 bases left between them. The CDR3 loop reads CASSLAGPYEQYF. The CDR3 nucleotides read TGTGCCAGCAGTTTAGCGGGACCCTACGAGCAGTACTTC.

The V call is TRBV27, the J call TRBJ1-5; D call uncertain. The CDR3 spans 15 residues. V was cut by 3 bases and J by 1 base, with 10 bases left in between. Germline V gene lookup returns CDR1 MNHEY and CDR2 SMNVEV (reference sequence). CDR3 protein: CASSFKSNSNQPQHF. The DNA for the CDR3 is TGTGCCAGCAGTTTTAAAAGCAACAGCAATCAGCCCCAGCATTTT.

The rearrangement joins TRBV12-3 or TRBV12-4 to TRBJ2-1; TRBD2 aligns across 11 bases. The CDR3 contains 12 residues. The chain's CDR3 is CASGRAGYEQFF. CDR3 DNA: TGTGCTAGCGGGAGGGCCGGATATGAGCAGTTCTTC.

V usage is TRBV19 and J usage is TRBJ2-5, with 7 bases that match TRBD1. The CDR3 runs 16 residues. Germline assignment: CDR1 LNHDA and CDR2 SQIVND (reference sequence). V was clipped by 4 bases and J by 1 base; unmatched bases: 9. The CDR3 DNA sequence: TGTGCCAGTAGTACCTACTTCGGACAGGCCCAAGAGACCCAGTACTTC. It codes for CASSTYFGQAQETQYF.

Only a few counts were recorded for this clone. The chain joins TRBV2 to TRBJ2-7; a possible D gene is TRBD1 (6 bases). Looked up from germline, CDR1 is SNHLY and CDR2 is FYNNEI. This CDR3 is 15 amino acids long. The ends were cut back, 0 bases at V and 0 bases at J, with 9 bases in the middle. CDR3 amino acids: CASSEATGISYEQYF. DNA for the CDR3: TGTGCCAGCAGTGAAGCCACAGGGATCTCCTACGAGCAGTACTTC.

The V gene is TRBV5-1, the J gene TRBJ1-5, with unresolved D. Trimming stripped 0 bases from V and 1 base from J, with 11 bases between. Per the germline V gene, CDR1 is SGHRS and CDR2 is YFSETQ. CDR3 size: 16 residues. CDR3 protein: CASSLEAGPSNQPQHF. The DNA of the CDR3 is TGCGCCAGCAGCTTGGAGGCAGGCCCAAGCAATCAGCCCCAGCATTTT.

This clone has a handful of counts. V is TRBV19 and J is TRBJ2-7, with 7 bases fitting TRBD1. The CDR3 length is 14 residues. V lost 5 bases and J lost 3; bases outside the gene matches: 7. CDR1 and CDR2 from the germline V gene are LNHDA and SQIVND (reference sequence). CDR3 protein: CASSSQGKYYEQYF. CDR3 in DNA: TGTGCCAGTAGTTCACAGGGGAAGTACTACGAGCAGTACTTC.

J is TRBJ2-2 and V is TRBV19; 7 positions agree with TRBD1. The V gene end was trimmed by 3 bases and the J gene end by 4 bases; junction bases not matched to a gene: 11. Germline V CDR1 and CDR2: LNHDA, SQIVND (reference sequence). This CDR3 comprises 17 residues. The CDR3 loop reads CASSIIGGTGGTGELFF. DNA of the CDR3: TGTGCCAGTAGTATTATAGGGGGCACTGGGGGCACCGGGGAGCTGTTTTTT.

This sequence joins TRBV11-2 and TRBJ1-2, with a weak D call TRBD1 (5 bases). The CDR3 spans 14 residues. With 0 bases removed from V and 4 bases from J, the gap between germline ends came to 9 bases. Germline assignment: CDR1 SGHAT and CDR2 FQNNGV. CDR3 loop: CASSLDAQGYGYTF. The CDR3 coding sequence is TGTGCCAGCAGCTTAGATGCCCAGGGCTATGGCTACACCTTC.

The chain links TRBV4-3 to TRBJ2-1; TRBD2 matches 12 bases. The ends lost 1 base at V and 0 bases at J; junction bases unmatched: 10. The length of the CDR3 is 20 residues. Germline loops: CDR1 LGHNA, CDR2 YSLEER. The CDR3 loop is CASSQAARLAGARSYNEQFF. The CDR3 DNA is TGCGCCAGCAGCCAAGCGGCAAGACTAGCGGGAGCCCGCTCCTACAATGAGCAGTTCTTC.

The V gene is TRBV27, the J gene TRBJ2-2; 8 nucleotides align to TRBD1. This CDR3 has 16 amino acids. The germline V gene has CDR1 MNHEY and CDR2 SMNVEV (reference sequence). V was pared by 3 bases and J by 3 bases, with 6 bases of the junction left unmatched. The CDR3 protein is CASSFTRGHYTGELFF. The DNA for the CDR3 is TGTGCCAGCAGTTTTACCAGGGGGCATTACACCGGGGAGCTGTTTTTT.

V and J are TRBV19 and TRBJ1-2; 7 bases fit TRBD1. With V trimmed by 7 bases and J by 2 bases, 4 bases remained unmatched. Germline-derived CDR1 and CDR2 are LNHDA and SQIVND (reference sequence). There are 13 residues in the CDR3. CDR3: CASTDRENYGYTF. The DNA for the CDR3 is TGTGCCAGTACCGACAGGGAAAACTATGGCTACACCTTC. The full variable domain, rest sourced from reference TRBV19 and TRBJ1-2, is DGGITQSPKYLFRKEGQNVTLSCEQNLNHDAMYWYRQDPGQGLRLIYYSQIVNDFQKGDIAEGYSVSREKKESFPLTVTSAQKNPTAFYLCASTDRENYGYTFGSGTRLTVV.

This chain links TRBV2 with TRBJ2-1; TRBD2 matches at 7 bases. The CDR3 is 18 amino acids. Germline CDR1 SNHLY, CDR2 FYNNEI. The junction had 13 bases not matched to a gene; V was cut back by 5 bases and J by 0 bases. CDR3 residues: CASSLRALAFSSYNEQFF. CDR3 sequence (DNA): TGTGCCAGCAGTTTGAGGGCACTAGCGTTCAGCTCCTACAATGAGCAGTTCTTC.

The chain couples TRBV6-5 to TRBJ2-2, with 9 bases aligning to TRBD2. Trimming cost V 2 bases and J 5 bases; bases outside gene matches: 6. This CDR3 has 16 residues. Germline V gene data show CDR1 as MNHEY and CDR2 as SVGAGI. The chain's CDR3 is CASSYTVAGATGELFF. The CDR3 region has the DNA TGTGCCAGCAGTTACACGGTAGCGGGAGCAACCGGGGAGCTGTTTTTT.

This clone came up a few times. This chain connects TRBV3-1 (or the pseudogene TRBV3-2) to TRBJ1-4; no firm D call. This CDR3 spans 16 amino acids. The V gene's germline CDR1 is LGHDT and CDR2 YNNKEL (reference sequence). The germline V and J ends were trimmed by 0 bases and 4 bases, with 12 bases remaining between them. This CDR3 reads CASSQEWQAINEKLFF. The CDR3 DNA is TGTGCCAGCAGCCAAGAGTGGCAGGCAATTAATGAAAAACTGTTTTTT.

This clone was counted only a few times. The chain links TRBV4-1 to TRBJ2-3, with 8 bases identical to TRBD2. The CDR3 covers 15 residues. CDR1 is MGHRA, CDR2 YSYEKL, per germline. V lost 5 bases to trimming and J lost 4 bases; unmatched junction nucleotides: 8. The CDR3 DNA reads TGCGCCAGCAGCTACGGGGCAGCGGGAGCAGATACGCAGTATTTT. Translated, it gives CASSYGAAGADTQYF.